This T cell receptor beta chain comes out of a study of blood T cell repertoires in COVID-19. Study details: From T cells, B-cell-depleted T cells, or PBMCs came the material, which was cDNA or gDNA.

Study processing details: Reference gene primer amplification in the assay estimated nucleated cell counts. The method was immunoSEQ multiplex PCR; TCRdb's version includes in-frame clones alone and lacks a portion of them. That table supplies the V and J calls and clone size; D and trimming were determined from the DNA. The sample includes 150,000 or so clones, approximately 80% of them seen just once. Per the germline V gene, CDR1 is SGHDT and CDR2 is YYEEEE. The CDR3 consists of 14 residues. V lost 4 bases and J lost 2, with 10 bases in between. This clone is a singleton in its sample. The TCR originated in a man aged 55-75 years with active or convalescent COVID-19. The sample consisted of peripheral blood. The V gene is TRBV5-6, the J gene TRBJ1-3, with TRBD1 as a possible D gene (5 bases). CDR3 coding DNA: TGTGCCAGCAGCCTGGGACGGGCTGGAAACACCATATATTTT. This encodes CASSLGRAGNTIYF.